This record concerns one T cell receptor (beta chain) sequence. These data belong to a study of technical replicates of blood from a handful of donors. The table came from immunoSEQ multiplex PCR; TCRdb's copy has only in-frame clones and leaves some out. The sample carries about 88,000 clones, 92% recorded once. V shed 10 bases, J shed 4 bases, and the junction held 6 bases outside the gene matches. The CDR3 totals 12 residues. CDR1 is SNHLY and CDR2 is FYNNEI in the germline V gene. The J gene is TRBJ1-1, the V gene TRBV2; 7 nucleotides match TRBD1. The sample taken for sequencing was T cells isolated from PBMCs. The TCR sequence derives from a human donor in good health. The CDR3 loop reads CAIRGGSTEAFF. As DNA, the CDR3 is TGTGCCATCAGAGGGGGCAGCACTGAAGCTTTCTTT.